Below are 5 T cell receptor beta chains sequenced from a single sample in a study of blood T cell repertoires in COVID-19. TCRdb's copy holds only in-frame clones and misses some; the assay was immunoSEQ multiplex PCR. In the table there are fewer than 250,000 clones, approximately 84% of which are singletons. Sequences were obtained from peripheral blood. Receptors were obtained from a woman aged 80 or over with acute or convalescent COVID-19.

This chain links TRBV5-1 with TRBJ1-2; D possibly corresponds to TRBD1 (5 bases). The CDR3 is 14 residues long. Germline V gene sequence: CDR1 SGHRS, CDR2 YFSETQ. V was pared by 0 bases and J by 6 bases, with 12 bases between. This CDR3 reads CASSLGGTGDGYTF. For the CDR3, the DNA is TGCGCCAGCAGCTTGGGGGGCACGGGTGATGGCTACACCTTC.

This chain links TRBV7-2 with TRBJ2-7; 8 nucleotides line up with TRBD2. CDR1 is SGHTA, CDR2 FQGNSA, per germline. The CDR3 sequence is 15 residues long. The V gene end was trimmed by 4 bases and the J gene end by 3 bases; junction bases not matched to a gene: 8. CDR3: CASSSTGGGNYEQYF. CDR3 sequence (DNA): TGTGCCAGCAGCTCCACGGGCGGGGGGAACTACGAGCAGTACTTC.

Concerning this clone: At the DNA level, this CDR3 is encoded by other sequences in the same sample as well. The genes are TRBV6-2 or TRBV6-3 and TRBJ2-2; D might be TRBD1 (6 bases). V shed 6 bases and J shed 7 bases, with 15 bases lying between them. The CDR3 has 14 residues. Germline V gene sequence: CDR1 MNHEY, CDR2 SVGEGT. The CDR3 DNA is TGTGCCAGCAGCAAACAGGGTTGGGACGGGGAGCTGTTTTTT. Its protein is CASSKQGWDGELFF.

This chain links TRBV5-1 with TRBJ1-1, with TRBD1 matching 7 bases. CDR1 and CDR2 from the germline V gene are SGHRS and YFSETQ. Trimming took 4 bases from V and 8 from J; bases not matched to a gene: 8. This CDR3 region has 13 residues. The CDR3 loop reads CASSASGGMEAFF. The DNA for the CDR3 is TGCGCCAGCAGCGCGTCAGGGGGAATGGAAGCTTTCTTT.

V gene TRBV19 combines with J gene TRBJ2-5; 8 bases align to TRBD1. The germline CDR1 and CDR2 sequences are LNHDA and SQIVND (reference sequence). The CDR3 is 15 amino acids. The trim removed 6 bases at V and 5 bases at J, leaving 11 bases unmatched. The chain's CDR3 is CASSRQGLIGETQYF. As DNA, the CDR3 is TGTGCCAGTAGCAGACAGGGGTTAATTGGGGAGACCCAGTACTTC.